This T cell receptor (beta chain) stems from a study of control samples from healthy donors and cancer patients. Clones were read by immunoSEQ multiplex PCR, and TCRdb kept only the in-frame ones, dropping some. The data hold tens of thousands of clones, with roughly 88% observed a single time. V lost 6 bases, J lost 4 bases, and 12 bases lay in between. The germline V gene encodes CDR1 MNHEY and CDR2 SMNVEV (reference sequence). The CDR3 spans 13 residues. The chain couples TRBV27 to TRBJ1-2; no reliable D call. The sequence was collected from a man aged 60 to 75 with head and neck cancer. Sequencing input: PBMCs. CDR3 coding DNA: TGTGCCAGCAGGCTTGACGGATCCTATGGCTACACCTTC. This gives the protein CASRLDGSYGYTF.